This T cell receptor (beta chain) was found in a study of identical twins. Study-wide findings and caveats: Analyses of zero insertions could, in part, be confounded by invariant MAIT and iNKT cells. Cord blood's abundant beta clonotypes had fewer insertions, unlike memory repertoires.

TCRdb redid the calling of the 5' RACE reads with MiXCR, one entry per CDR3 protein. The sample lists roughly 630,000 distinct CDR3 sequences, 7% to 7.5% occurring once. Comment on this clonotype: Its antigen is undetermined.

The CDR3 totals 19 residues. Germline V gene lookup returns CDR1 LGHNA and CDR2 YNFKEQ. The trim removed 0 bases at V and 0 bases at J, leaving 7 bases unmatched. The sample was also linked to a second study, of yellow fever vaccine responses in identical twins. That publication notes: Reportedly, twins showed a vaccine T cell response that looked partly convergent and partly personalized.

Input material: PBMCs. This rearrangement joins TRBV4-2 to TRBJ2-4, with 11 bases matching TRBD2. The TCR originated in a woman under 30 in good health. The CDR3 bases are TGTGCCAGCAGCCAAGAGGCTAGCGGGGGGATTTTAGCCAAAAACATTCAGTACTTC. This encodes CASSQEASGGILAKNIQYF.